The rows below give T cell receptor beta chains drawn from one sample of a study of blood T cell repertoires in COVID-19. Profiled with immunoSEQ multiplex PCR; TCRdb holds only in-frame clones, not every one. The sample includes 95,000 to 150,000 clones, roughly 89% of them seen just once. The specimen sequenced was PBMCs or T cells enriched from blood (not recorded which). These TCRs come from a woman aged 25 to 39 who had recovered from COVID-19. CDR3s include the opening cysteine and the closing phenylalanine or tryptophan. The D gene is left open where the match is weak. Clone size appears in some rows only: once, few, many, or a class for an expanded clone.

clone_size | j_call | v_call | d_call | cdr3_nt | cdr3_aa
NA | TRBJ2-3 | TRBV15 | NA | TGTGCCACCAGCAGAGATAACGGGATCTCTAGCACAGATACGCAGTATTTT | CATSRDNGISSTDTQYF
NA | TRBJ2-6 | TRBV4-1 | TRBD1 | TGCGCCAGCAGCCAAGAAGGACAGGGGAGGCCTGGGGCCAACGTCCTGACTTTC | CASSQEGQGRPGANVLTF
few | TRBJ2-5 | TRBV7-9 | TRBD2 | TGTGCCAGCAGCCCCCCCCGGCGGGAGGGAGAGACCCAGTACTTC | CASSPPRREGETQYF
NA | TRBJ1-2 | TRBV28 | NA | TGTGCCATTCGGGATCAAAACCGAAACTATGGCTACACCTTC | CAIRDQNRNYGYTF
NA | TRBJ2-1 | TRBV3-1/TRBV3-2 | NA | TGTGCCAGCAGCCGTTGGCGGGGAGGATTCGATGAGCAGTTCTTC | CASSRWRGGFDEQFF
NA | TRBJ2-7 | TRBV29-1 | TRBD2 | TGCAGCGTTGAATACAGGTTTCTAGCGGGAGGTACCTTCTTCCACGAGCAGTACTTC | CSVEYRFLAGGTFFHEQYF
NA | TRBJ1-4 | TRBV10-2 | TRBD1 | TGCGCCAGCAGTGAGTGGACAGGGCGGGAAAAACTGTTTTTT | CASSEWTGREKLFF
NA | TRBJ2-3 | TRBV25-1 | NA | TGTGCCAGCAGTGCTCTAGAGAAGCCGGGGATGAGCACAGATACGCAGTATTTT | CASSALEKPGMSTDTQYF
NA | TRBJ2-1 | TRBV5-4 | TRBD1 | TGTGCCAGCAGCTTAAAAACAGGGGGCTCCTACAATGAGCAGTTCTTC | CASSLKTGGSYNEQFF
NA | TRBJ2-7 | TRBV30 | TRBD2 | TGTGCCTGGAGTAGCGGGAGGGCCGAGCAGTACTTC | CAWSSGRAEQYF
NA | TRBJ1-3 | TRBV3-1/TRBV3-2 | TRBD1 | TGTGCCAGCACGGACAGGGGAGTTTTTGGAAACACCATATATTTT | CASTDRGVFGNTIYF
once | TRBJ2-1 | TRBV14 | NA | TGTGCCAGCAGCCAACACAGGGTGCCCATTGAGCAGTTCTTC | CASSQHRVPIEQFF
NA | TRBJ1-5 | TRBV19 | NA | TGTGCCAGTAGTATTTGGGCGGACAGCGCTAGCAATCAGCCCCAGCATTTT | CASSIWADSASNQPQHF
NA | TRBJ2-2 | TRBV30 | NA | TGTGCCTGGAATCGTTTAGAGCGGAACACCGGGGAGCTGTTTTTT | CAWNRLERNTGELFF
NA | TRBJ2-3 | TRBV6-2/TRBV6-3 | NA | NA | CASSTSPGLAGRTDTQYF
NA | TRBJ2-2 | TRBV5-1 | NA | TGCGCCAGCAGCTTGAGACCGGCGGACACCGGGGAGCTGTTTTTT | CASSLRPADTGELFF
NA | TRBJ2-3 | TRBV4-3 | NA | TGCGCCAGCAGCCAAGGTCGCGGGCTAGGTCGGACAGATACGCAGTATTTT | CASSQGRGLGRTDTQYF
few | TRBJ1-2 | TRBV3-1/TRBV3-2 | NA | TGTGCCAGCAGCCGACACAGGGACTATGGCTACACCTTC | CASSRHRDYGYTF
NA | TRBJ2-1 | TRBV6-2/TRBV6-3 | NA | TGTGCCAGCAGTTATGGGACACGGAGCTCCTACAATGAGCAGTTCTTC | CASSYGTRSSYNEQFF
NA | TRBJ1-5 | TRBV6-2/TRBV6-3 | NA | TGTGCCAGCAGTTACTCGATCGGGGGGCGCGGGGACCATTATCAGCCCCAGCATTTT | CASSYSIGGRGDHYQPQHF
NA | TRBJ1-6 | TRBV28 | TRBD1 | TGTGCCAGTTGGGACAGAGGGTCACCCCTCCACTTT | CASWDRGSPLHF
once | TRBJ2-7 | TRBV5-4 | TRBD1 | TGTGCCAGCAGCTCCCGGGACAGGGGCCACGAGCAGTACTTC | CASSSRDRGHEQYF
NA | TRBJ1-5 | TRBV28 | NA | TGTGCCAGCAGCCGAACAGGGTCCTATCAGCCCCAGCATTTT | CASSRTGSYQPQHF
NA | TRBJ2-3 | TRBV28 | NA | TGTGCCAGCAGTTTTTGGGGTCTAGAGGGAAACACAGATACGCAGTATTTT | CASSFWGLEGNTDTQYF
NA | TRBJ1-1 | TRBV4-3 | TRBD1 | TGCGCCAGCAGCCACAGACAGGGGTCCTACACTGAAGCTTTCTTT | CASSHRQGSYTEAFF
NA | TRBJ1-6 | TRBV11-2 | TRBD1 | TGTGCCAGCAGCTTGGACAGGGAGGCACCCCTCCACTTT | CASSLDREAPLHF
NA | TRBJ1-2 | TRBV2 | TRBD1 | TGTGCCAGCACGAGACAGGGGCTTCGCTATGGCTACACCTTC | CASTRQGLRYGYTF
NA | TRBJ2-7 | TRBV5-1 | TRBD1 | TGCGCCAGCAGTTCCCCCGGGACAGGGTTGGCGAAAGACTACGAGCAGTACTTC | CASSSPGTGLAKDYEQYF
NA | TRBJ1-5 | TRBV7-9 | NA | TGTGCCAGCAGCACTGGAGGCTATAGCAATCAGCCCCAGCATTTT | CASSTGGYSNQPQHF
NA | TRBJ1-5 | TRBV30 | NA | TGTGCCTGGAGCCACCCGGGGAGAGTCAATCAGCCCCAGCATTTT | CAWSHPGRVNQPQHF
NA | TRBJ1-1 | TRBV24-1 | NA | TGTGCCACCAGTGATAATAGAGATAACACTGAAGCTTTCTTT | CATSDNRDNTEAFF
NA | TRBJ2-5 | TRBV29-1 | NA | TGCAGCGTTGTTTGGACTCGAGCAGTAAACCAAGAGACCCAGTACTTC | CSVVWTRAVNQETQYF
NA | TRBJ2-1 | TRBV5-1 | NA | TGCGCCAGCAGCGTGTGGATGGGGAGCTCCTACAATGAGCAGTTCTTC | CASSVWMGSSYNEQFF
NA | TRBJ2-1 | TRBV5-1 | TRBD2 | TGCGCCAGCAGCCCTGGGGGGCTAGCGGGAGGGCACAATGAGCAGTTCTTC | CASSPGGLAGGHNEQFF
NA | TRBJ1-6 | TRBV12-3/TRBV12-4 | NA | TGTGCCAGCAGTTACACAAGAAATTCACCCCTCCACTTT | CASSYTRNSPLHF
NA | TRBJ2-7 | TRBV2 | NA | TGTGCCAGCAGTGATAGTGGTAGAGGGGGTCGGCAGTACTTC | CASSDSGRGGRQYF
NA | TRBJ1-1 | TRBV14 | NA | TGTGCCAGCAGTCGACAGTTCATGAACACTGAAGCTTTCTTT | CASSRQFMNTEAFF
NA | TRBJ2-7 | TRBV28 | TRBD2 | TGTGCCAGCAGTTTATACGGGAGGGCCAATCCCGAGCAGTACTTC | CASSLYGRANPEQYF
NA | TRBJ2-1 | TRBV7-8 | TRBD2 | TGTGCCAGCAGCTTAGCGCGGTGGGTAGCGGGAGATGCCTACAATGAGCAGTTCTTC | CASSLARWVAGDAYNEQFF
NA | TRBJ2-1 | TRBV11-3 | TRBD2 | TGTGCCAGCAGTTCCGGACTAGCGGGGACCTACAATGAGCAGTTCTTC | CASSSGLAGTYNEQFF
NA | TRBJ2-1 | TRBV27 | TRBD2 | TGTGCCAGCAGGGGACTAGCGGGAGCACACAATGAGCAGTTCTTC | CASRGLAGAHNEQFF
NA | TRBJ1-4 | TRBV2 | TRBD1 | TGTGCCAGCAGTGAAGGGACAGGGAGATATGAAAAACTGTTTTTT | CASSEGTGRYEKLFF
once | TRBJ1-5 | TRBV2 | TRBD1 | TGTGCCAGCAGTGAGGGACAGGCCTGGGGTCAGCCCCAGCATTTT | CASSEGQAWGQPQHF
few | TRBJ2-5 | TRBV18 | TRBD1 | TGTGCCAGCTCACCGGGACAGTCAGAGACCCAGTACTTC | CASSPGQSETQYF
NA | TRBJ2-3 | TRBV29-1 | NA | TGCAGCGTGCTCGCGACAGAAACTAGCACAGATACGCAGTATTTT | CSVLATETSTDTQYF
NA | TRBJ2-2 | TRBV28 | NA | TGTGCCAGCAGTCCCAGGGGCGCCGGGGAGCTGTTTTTT | CASSPRGAGELFF
once | TRBJ2-1 | TRBV5-1 | NA | TGCGCCAGCAGCTTGGAAGACTGGCCCTACAATGAGCAGTTCTTC | CASSLEDWPYNEQFF
NA | TRBJ2-7 | TRBV5-5 | NA | TGTGCCAGCAGCTTGTCAAGCAGCGGGCCCTACGAGCAGTACTTC | CASSLSSSGPYEQYF
once | TRBJ1-5 | TRBV7-9 | NA | TGTGCCAGCAGCTTAAGTTCGGGGTCGGACAATCAGCCCCAGCATTTT | CASSLSSGSDNQPQHF
NA | TRBJ1-3 | TRBV7-9 | NA | TGTGCCAGCAGCCCTCATCAGGGCTCTGGAAACACCATATATTTT | CASSPHQGSGNTIYF
NA | TRBJ2-1 | TRBV3-1/TRBV3-2 | NA | TGTGCCAGCAGCCACCGTGGAGGGGGCGATGAGCAGTTCTTC | CASSHRGGGDEQFF
NA | TRBJ2-1 | TRBV7-6 | TRBD1 | TGTGCCAGCAGCTTAGCGACAGGGTACAATGAGCAGTTCTTC | CASSLATGYNEQFF
NA | TRBJ2-1 | TRBV6-5 | NA | TGTGCCACTGACAGCCCACCCTACAATGAGCAGTTCTTC | CATDSPPYNEQFF
once | TRBJ1-1 | TRBV24-1 | NA | TGTGCCACCAGTGATTCAGGGGCCCGCGGAACTGAAGCTTTCTTT | CATSDSGARGTEAFF
NA | TRBJ2-1 | TRBV20-1 | NA | TGCAGTGCTAGTAAGGCTAGCTATGACAATGAGCAGTTCTTC | CSASKASYDNEQFF
NA | TRBJ2-1 | TRBV11-3 | TRBD2 | TGTGCCAGCAGCCAACTAGCGGGCACCTACAATGAGCAGTTCTTC | CASSQLAGTYNEQFF
NA | TRBJ1-2 | TRBV18 | TRBD1 | TGTGCCAGCTCACCCGGGACAGACAATGGCTACACCTTC | CASSPGTDNGYTF
few | TRBJ2-7 | TRBV7-9 | TRBD1 | TGTGCCAGCAGCCCACGAGGGACAGGAGGCAACTACGAGCAGTACTTC | CASSPRGTGGNYEQYF
once | TRBJ2-7 | TRBV6-5 | NA | TGTGCCAGCAGTTACTCGAGGTCAGCCTACGAGCAGTACTTC | CASSYSRSAYEQYF
NA | TRBJ1-6 | TRBV19 | NA | TGTGCCAGTAGTCCAAGGGGCAGGCCCTGGGATTCACCCCTCCACTTT | CASSPRGRPWDSPLHF